Listed here are 10 T cell receptor beta chains from one sample, sequenced in a study of monozygotic twins with inflammatory bowel disease. TCRdb re-called the 5' RACE reads and catalogs CDR3 proteins one per entry, DNA excluded. The sample yields about 200,000 distinct CDR3 sequences, of which the top ten take up under 8.5%. The sequencing input was blood. Receptor source: a human donor with ulcerative colitis or Crohn's disease, or a healthy co-twin of an affected twin (not recorded which).

This chain joins TRBV20-1 and TRBJ2-7; checking the TCRdb D call of TRBD2 is not possible without DNA. From germline, CDR1 is DFQATT and CDR2 SNEGSKA (reference sequence). CDR3 size: 14 residues. CDR3 in amino acids: CSARVSGSTYEQYF.

This chain uses TRBV3-1 with TRBJ2-1; TCRdb returns TRBD2, unconfirmable since there is no DNA. The CDR3 contains 16 residues. CDR1 and CDR2 from the germline V gene are LGHDT and YNNKEL (reference sequence). CDR3 protein: CASREGLAGGYNEQFF.

V gene TRBV12-3 or TRBV12-4 combines with J gene TRBJ2-5; TCRdb lists TRBD2, though no DNA is available to test this call. The CDR3 has 13 residues. This CDR3 reads CASSPPITETQYF.

J is TRBJ2-7 and V is TRBV3-1; the TCRdb D gene call, TRBD1, has no DNA to confirm it. CDR3 length: 14 amino acids. CDR1 and CDR2 (germline): LGHDT, YNNKEL (reference sequence). The CDR3 protein is CASSPRDVPRQQYF.

The chain combines TRBV27 with TRBJ1-1; TCRdb returns TRBD1, unconfirmable since there is no DNA. Germline V gene lookup returns CDR1 MNHEY and CDR2 SMNVEV (reference sequence). CDR3 length: 15 residues. The CDR3 here is CASSMQDPGWTEAFF.

J is TRBJ1-2 and V is TRBV5-6; TCRdb's assignment of TRBD1 cannot be checked, as there is no DNA. Germline CDR1 reads SGHDT; CDR2 reads YYEEEE. The CDR3 covers 15 residues. CDR3 region: CASSLGDSFYYGYTF.

J is TRBJ2-1 and V is TRBV7-2; TCRdb gives TRBD1 as the D gene, but with no DNA this cannot be confirmed. The CDR3 runs to 15 residues. Per the germline V gene, CDR1 is SGHTA and CDR2 is FQGNSA. The CDR3 reads CASSPQVSSYNEQFF.

This chain uses TRBV6-5 with TRBJ2-7; TCRdb designates TRBD1, a call that cannot be tested without DNA. Germline V CDR1 and CDR2: MNHEY, SVGAGI. The CDR3 is made up of 12 amino acids. The CDR3 sequence: CASSPGQGQQYF.

The genes are TRBV28 and TRBJ1-5; the TRBD1 assignment by TCRdb is unverifiable without DNA. This CDR3 is 14 amino acids long. Germline V CDR1 and CDR2: MDHEN, SYDVKM. The CDR3 is CASRSGQGGQPQHF.

This chain's CDR3 is CASSLNGGLGDTQYF. The chain recombines TRBV5-1 with TRBJ2-3; TCRdb designates TRBD1, a call that cannot be tested without DNA. CDR3 length equals 15 residues. Germline lookup yields CDR1 SGHRS and CDR2 YFSETQ.